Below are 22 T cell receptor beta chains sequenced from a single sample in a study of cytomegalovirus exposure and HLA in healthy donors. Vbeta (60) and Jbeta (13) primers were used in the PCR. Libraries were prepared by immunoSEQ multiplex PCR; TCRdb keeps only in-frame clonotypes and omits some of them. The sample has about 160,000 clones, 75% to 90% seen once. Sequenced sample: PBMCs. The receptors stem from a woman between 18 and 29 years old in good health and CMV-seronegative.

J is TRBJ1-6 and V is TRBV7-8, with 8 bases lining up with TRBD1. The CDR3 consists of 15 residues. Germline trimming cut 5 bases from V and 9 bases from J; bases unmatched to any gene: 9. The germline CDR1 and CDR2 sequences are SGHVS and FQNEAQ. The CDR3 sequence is CASSPPDRVTSPLHF. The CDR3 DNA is TGTGCCAGCAGCCCCCCGGACAGGGTGACTTCACCCCTCCACTTT.

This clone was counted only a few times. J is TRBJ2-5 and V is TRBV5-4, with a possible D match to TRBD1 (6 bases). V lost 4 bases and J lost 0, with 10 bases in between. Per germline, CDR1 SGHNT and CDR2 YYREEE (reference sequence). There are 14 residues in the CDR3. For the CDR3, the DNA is TGTGCCAGCAGCAACCGGGACAACCAAGAGACCCAGTACTTC. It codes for CASSNRDNQETQYF.

The CDR3 region is CASSDQGYEQYF. The DNA for the CDR3 is TGTGCCAGCAGTGACCAGGGATACGAGCAGTACTTC. The chain is built from TRBV6-1 and TRBJ2-7, with D tentatively TRBD1 (5 bases). The CDR3 contains 12 residues. V was pared by 3 bases and J by 4 bases, with 7 bases between. From germline, CDR1 is MNHNS and CDR2 SASEGT.

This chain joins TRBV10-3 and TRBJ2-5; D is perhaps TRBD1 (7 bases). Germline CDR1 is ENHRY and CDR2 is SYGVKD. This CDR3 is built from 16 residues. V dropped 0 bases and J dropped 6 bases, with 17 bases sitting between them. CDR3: CAISESTAGGWQTQYF. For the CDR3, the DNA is TGTGCCATCAGTGAGTCGACCGCAGGGGGGTGGCAGACCCAGTACTTC.

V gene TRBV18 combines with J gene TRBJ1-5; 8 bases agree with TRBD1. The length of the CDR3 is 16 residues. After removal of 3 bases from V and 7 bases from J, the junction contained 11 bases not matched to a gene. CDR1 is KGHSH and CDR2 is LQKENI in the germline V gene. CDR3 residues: CASSPYFRTGSQPQHF. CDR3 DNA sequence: TGTGCCAGCTCACCCTACTTTCGGACAGGGAGCCAGCCCCAGCATTTT.

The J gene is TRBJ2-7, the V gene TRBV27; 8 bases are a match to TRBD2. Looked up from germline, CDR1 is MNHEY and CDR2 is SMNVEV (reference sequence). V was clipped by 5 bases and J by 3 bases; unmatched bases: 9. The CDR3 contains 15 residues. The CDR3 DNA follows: TGTGCCAGCAGTCTAAGGATAGCGGGAAACTACGAGCAGTACTTC. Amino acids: CASSLRIAGNYEQYF.

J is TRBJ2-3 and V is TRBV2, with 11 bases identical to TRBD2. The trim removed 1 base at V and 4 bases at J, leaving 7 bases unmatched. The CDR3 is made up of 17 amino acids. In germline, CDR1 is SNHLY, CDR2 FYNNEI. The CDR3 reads CASSEEHTSGSPDTQYF. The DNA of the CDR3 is TGTGCCAGCAGTGAAGAGCATACTAGCGGGAGTCCAGATACGCAGTATTTT.

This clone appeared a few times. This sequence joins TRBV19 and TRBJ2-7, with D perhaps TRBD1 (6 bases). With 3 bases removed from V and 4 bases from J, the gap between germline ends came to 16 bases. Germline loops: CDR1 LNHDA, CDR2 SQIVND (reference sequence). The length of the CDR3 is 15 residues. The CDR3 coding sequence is TGTGCCAGTAGTATCGAGGGACACGGATCATACGAGCAGTACTTC. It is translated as CASSIEGHGSYEQYF.

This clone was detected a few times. The CDR3 region is CASSSDPRGGEKLFF. The CDR3 bases are TGTGCCAGCAGTTCAGACCCCAGAGGAGGAGAAAAACTGTTTTTT. This rearrangement joins TRBV6-1 to TRBJ1-4; D is uncertain. The V and J ends lost 5 bases and 8 bases respectively, with 18 bases between them. Germline V gives CDR1 MNHNS, CDR2 SASEGT. CDR3 length: 15 residues.

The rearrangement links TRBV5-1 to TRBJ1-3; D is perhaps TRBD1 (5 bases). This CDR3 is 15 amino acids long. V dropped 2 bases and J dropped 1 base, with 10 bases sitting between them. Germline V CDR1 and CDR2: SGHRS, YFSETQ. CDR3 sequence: CASSLQEGSGNTIYF. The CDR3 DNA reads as TGCGCCAGCAGCTTACAGGAGGGATCTGGAAACACCATATATTTT.

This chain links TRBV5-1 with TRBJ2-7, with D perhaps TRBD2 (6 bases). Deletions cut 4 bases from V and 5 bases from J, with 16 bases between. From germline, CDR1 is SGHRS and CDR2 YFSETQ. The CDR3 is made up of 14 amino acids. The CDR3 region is CASSLGLGGNEQYF. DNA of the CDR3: TGCGCCAGCAGCCTGGGACTCGGAGGGAACGAGCAGTACTTC.

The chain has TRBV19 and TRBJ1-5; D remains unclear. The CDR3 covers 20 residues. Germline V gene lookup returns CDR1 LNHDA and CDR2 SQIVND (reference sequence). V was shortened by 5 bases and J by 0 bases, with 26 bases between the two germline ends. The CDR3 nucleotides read TGTGCCAGTAGTGTCACGTACCTCCTCCGCGGGGTCTATAGCAATCAGCCCCAGCATTTT. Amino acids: CASSVTYLLRGVYSNQPQHF.

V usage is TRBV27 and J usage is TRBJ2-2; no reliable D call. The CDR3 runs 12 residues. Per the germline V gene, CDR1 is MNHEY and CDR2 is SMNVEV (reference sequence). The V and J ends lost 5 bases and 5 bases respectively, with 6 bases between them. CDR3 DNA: TGTGCCAGCAGTCCCCTTACCGGGGAGCTGTTTTTT. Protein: CASSPLTGELFF.

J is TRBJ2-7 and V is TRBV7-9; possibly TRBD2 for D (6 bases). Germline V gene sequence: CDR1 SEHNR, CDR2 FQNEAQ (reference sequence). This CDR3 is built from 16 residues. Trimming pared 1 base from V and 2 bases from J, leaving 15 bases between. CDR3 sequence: CASSLEFRGTPYEQYF. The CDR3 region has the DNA TGTGCCAGCAGCTTAGAGTTTCGGGGGACCCCCTACGAGCAGTACTTC.

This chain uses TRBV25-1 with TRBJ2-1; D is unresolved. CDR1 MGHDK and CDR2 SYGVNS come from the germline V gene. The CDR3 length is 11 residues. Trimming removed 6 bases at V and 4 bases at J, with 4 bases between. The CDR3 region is CASSLYNEQFF. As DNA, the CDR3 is TGTGCCAGCAGCCTATACAATGAGCAGTTCTTC.

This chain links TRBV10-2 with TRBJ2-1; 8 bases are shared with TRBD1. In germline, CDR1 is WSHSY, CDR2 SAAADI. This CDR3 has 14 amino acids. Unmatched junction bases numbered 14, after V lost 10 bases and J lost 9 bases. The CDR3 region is CATAEWTGPAEQFF. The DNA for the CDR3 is TGCGCCACCGCGGAATGGACAGGGCCTGCTGAGCAGTTCTTC.

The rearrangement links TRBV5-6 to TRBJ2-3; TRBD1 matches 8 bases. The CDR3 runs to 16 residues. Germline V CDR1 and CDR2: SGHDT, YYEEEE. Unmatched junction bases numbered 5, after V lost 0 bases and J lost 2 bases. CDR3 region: CASSLGLTGDTDTQYF. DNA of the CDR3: TGTGCCAGCAGCTTGGGCCTGACAGGGGACACAGATACGCAGTATTTT. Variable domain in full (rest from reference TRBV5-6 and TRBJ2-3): DAGVTQSPTHLIKTRGQQVTLRCSPKSGHDTVSWYQQALGQGPQFIFQYYEEEERQRGNFPDRFSGHQFPNYSSELNVNALLLGDSALYLCASSLGLTGDTDTQYFGPGTRLTVL.

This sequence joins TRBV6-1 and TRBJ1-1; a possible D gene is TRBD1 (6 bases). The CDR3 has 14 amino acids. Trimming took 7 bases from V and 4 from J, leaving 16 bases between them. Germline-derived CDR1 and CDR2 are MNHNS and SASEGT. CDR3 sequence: CASIIGGETTEAFF. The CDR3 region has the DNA TGTGCCAGCATTATTGGGGGCGAGACCACTGAAGCTTTCTTT.

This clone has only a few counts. The CDR3 spells CASSLRDRGPEAFF. In nucleotides, the CDR3 is TGCGCCAGCAGCCTACGGGATCGGGGTCCTGAAGCTTTCTTT. The chain recombines TRBV5-1 with TRBJ1-1; D gene unclear. Germline CDR1 is SGHRS and CDR2 is YFSETQ. V lost 4 bases to trimming and J lost 6 bases, with 16 bases between them. CDR3 length equals 14 residues.

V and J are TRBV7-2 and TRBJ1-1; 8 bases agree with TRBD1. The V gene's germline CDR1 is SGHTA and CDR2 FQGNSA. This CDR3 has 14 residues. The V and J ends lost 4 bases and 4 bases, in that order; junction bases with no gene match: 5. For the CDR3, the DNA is TGTGCCAGCAGCTGGGACAGGTCGGGCACTGAAGCTTTCTTT. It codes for CASSWDRSGTEAFF.

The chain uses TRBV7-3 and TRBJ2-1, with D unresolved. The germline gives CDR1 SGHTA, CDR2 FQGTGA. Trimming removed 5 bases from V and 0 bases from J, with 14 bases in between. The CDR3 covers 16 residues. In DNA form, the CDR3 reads TGTGCCAGCAGCGCCGATCCTATTAGCTCCTACAATGAGCAGTTCTTC. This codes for CASSADPISSYNEQFF.

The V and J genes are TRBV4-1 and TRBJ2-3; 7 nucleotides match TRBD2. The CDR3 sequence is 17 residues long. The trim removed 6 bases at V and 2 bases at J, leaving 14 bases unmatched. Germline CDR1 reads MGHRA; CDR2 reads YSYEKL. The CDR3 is CASSGAIVGLNTDTQYF. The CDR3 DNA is TGCGCCAGCAGTGGCGCGATAGTGGGACTAAACACAGATACGCAGTATTTT.